Listed here are 2 T cell receptor beta chains from one sample, sequenced in a study of T cell responses to AZD1222 COVID-19 vaccine. Only in-frame clones appear in the TCRdb table, and some are missing; sequencing was by immunoSEQ multiplex PCR. This sample carries over 110,000 clones, roughly 90% of them seen once, and the ten largest clones take 1.5% to 2%. This material consisted of peripheral blood, taken 28 days after the second AZD1222 dose. All receptors come from an adult who received the AZD1222 COVID-19 vaccine.

The chain couples TRBV7-9 to TRBJ2-5; 11 bases are a match to TRBD2. Trimming took 8 bases from V and 1 from J; bases not matched to a gene: 6. The CDR3 contains 15 residues. Germline CDR1 and CDR2: SEHNR and FQNEAQ (reference sequence). CDR3: CASSPGLAAQETQYF. The CDR3 DNA is TGTGCCAGCTCCCCGGGACTAGCGGCCCAAGAGACCCAGTACTTC.

The chain joins TRBV6-1 to TRBJ1-1, with D maybe TRBD1 (6 bases). This CDR3 contains 14 residues. CDR1 and CDR2 from the germline V gene are MNHNS and SASEGT. Trimming left V 3 bases short and J 0 bases short, with 8 bases between. The CDR3 loop is CASSDGQMNTEAFF. CDR3 sequence (DNA): TGTGCCAGCAGTGACGGACAGATGAACACTGAAGCTTTCTTT.